This TCR beta chain is drawn from a study of T cells in tuberculosis. Study-wide background: T cells were selected with CD1B tetramers loaded with glucose monomycolate. Study results and limitations: T cells binding CD1B-GMM tetramer weakly possibly escaped the sort.

The CDR3 has 17 residues. Unmatched junction bases numbered 17, after V lost 7 bases and J lost 6 bases. Germline lookup yields CDR1 LNHDA and CDR2 SQIVND (reference sequence). After thawing and overnight rest, PBMC were stained with GMM-loaded CD1B tetramer, viability dye and anti-CD3 for sorting. C32 glucose monomycolate from Rhodococcus equi was loaded onto the CD1B tetramers. Sequencing of TCR-alpha and TCR-beta chains was unpaired. Sequencing was performed with immunoSEQ multiplex PCR; in TCRdb, only in-frame clones are kept and a portion is missing. The sample includes 70,000 to 95,000 clones, approximately 90% of them seen just once.

The receptor was isolated from an adult woman with latent tuberculosis. The material sequenced was CD1b-GMM tetramer-negative cells sorted from PBMCs. J is TRBJ2-5 and V is TRBV19, with 10 bases identical to TRBD1. The CDR3 is CASTPGGTGAERKTQYF. DNA for the CDR3: TGTGCCAGTACCCCCGGCGGGACAGGGGCGGAAAGAAAGACCCAGTACTTC.